These 17 T cell receptor beta chains originate from one sample sequenced in a study of CD8 T cells in ankylosing spondylitis. TCRdb used MiXCR to reprocess the 5' RACE reads, holding one entry per CDR3 protein. Among approximately 400,000 distinct CDR3 sequences listed, over 15% were seen once. No antigen has been assigned to these receptors. Regarding the study as a whole: Blood of patients with ankylosing spondylitis appeared to be characterized by a TCR beta motif of eight highly homologous variants.

The specimen sequenced was blood, either unsorted or a sorted T cell fraction (not recorded which). The receptor set was obtained from a male donor with ankylosing spondylitis.

This clonotype turned up a few times. The rearrangement joins TRBV2 to TRBJ1-1, with D uncertain. This CDR3 region has 15 residues. Germline values: CDR1 SNHLY, CDR2 FYNNEI. V was shortened by 6 bases and J by 2 bases, with 16 bases between the two germline ends. Here the CDR3 DNA reads TGTGCCAGCAGACCGAACCCCACTCTAAACACTGAAGCTTTCTTT. Translated: CASRPNPTLNTEAFF.

There are a few counts of this clonotype. The V and J genes are TRBV6-1 and TRBJ1-2; 11 nucleotides line up with TRBD1. Germline CDR1 MNHNS, CDR2 SASEGT. Trimming took 8 bases from V and 5 from J; bases not matched to a gene: 10. The length of the CDR3 is 15 residues. CDR3 in amino acids: CASLVGQGALYGYTF. The CDR3 coding sequence is TGTGCCAGCCTGGTCGGACAGGGGGCTTTGTATGGCTACACCTTC.

Ten or more counts support this clonotype. V and J are TRBV3-1 and TRBJ2-5; D unresolved. CDR1 LGHDT and CDR2 YNNKEL come from the germline V gene (reference sequence). The CDR3 is 11 amino acids. With 1 base removed from V and 4 bases from J, the gap between germline ends came to 1 base. The CDR3 DNA sequence: TGTGCCAGCAGCCAAGTAGAGACCCAGTACTTC. This encodes CASSQVETQYF.

This clonotype has only a few counts. The V call is TRBV10-3, the J call TRBJ1-1; D not certain. CDR3 length: 13 residues. The germline V gene encodes CDR1 ENHRY and CDR2 SYGVKD. Trimming stripped 0 bases from V and 4 bases from J, with 6 bases between. The CDR3 DNA reads as TGTGCCATCAGTGAGTCGGGTATCACTGAAGCTTTCTTT. Its translation is CAISESGITEAFF.

This clonotype was observed a handful of times. V usage is TRBV9 and J usage is TRBJ1-1; D perhaps matches TRBD1 (5 bases). Germline V gene sequence: CDR1 SGDLS, CDR2 YYNGEE. CDR3 length: 16 amino acids. Trimming stripped 0 bases from V and 4 bases from J, with 16 bases between. In DNA, the CDR3 is TGTGCCAGCAGCGTAGGGGCGGGACTGGTCGGCACTGAAGCTTTCTTT. The encoded protein is CASSVGAGLVGTEAFF. Using reference TRBV9 and TRBJ1-1 for the parts outside the CDR3, the full variable domain is DSGVTQTPKHLITATGQRVTLRCSPRSGDLSVYWYQQSLDQGLQFLIQYYNGEERAKGNILERFSAQQFPDLHSELNLSSLELGDSALYFCASSVGAGLVGTEAFFGQGTRLTVV.

V is TRBV7-9 and J is TRBJ2-1; 10 bases align to TRBD2. Germline CDR1 reads SEHNR; CDR2 reads FQNEAQ (reference sequence). V lost 2 bases, J lost 0 bases, and 4 bases stayed unmatched. The CDR3 runs 17 residues. The CDR3 nucleotides are TGTGCCAGCAGCTTAACTAGCGGGAAGAGCTCCTACAATGAGCAGTTCTTC. Translating gives CASSLTSGKSSYNEQFF.

The sample holds many counts of this clonotype. V gene TRBV12-3 or TRBV12-4 combines with J gene TRBJ2-4, with TRBD2 matching over 8 bases. The CDR3 consists of 15 residues. Unmatched junction bases numbered 6, after V lost 8 bases and J lost 0 bases. CDR3 DNA: TGTGCCAGCGTCGGGGGGGAGATAGCCAAAAACATTCAGTACTTC. This sequence encodes CASVGGEIAKNIQYF.

CDR3 in DNA: TGTGCCAGCAGCACCGACCGGGAGGAGCAGTACTTC. It specifies CASSTDREEQYF. The chain carries TRBV7-8 and TRBJ2-7; TRBD2 might be the D (6 bases). The CDR3 loop spans 12 amino acids. Germline CDR1 and CDR2: SGHVS and FQNEAQ. Deletions cut 5 bases from V and 7 bases from J, with 12 bases between. The variable domain in full, with the rest retrieved from reference TRBV7-8 and TRBJ2-7, is GAGVSQSPRYKVAKRGQDVALRCDPISGHVSLFWYQQALGQGPEFLTYFQNEAQLDKSGLPSDRFFAERPEGSVSTLKIQRTQQEDSAVYLCASSTDREEQYFGPGTRLTVT.

A few counts support this clonotype. The chain joins TRBV4-2 to TRBJ2-3; D gene uncertain. There are 15 residues in the CDR3. CDR1 LGHNA and CDR2 YNFKEQ come from the germline V gene. Trimming stripped 1 base from V and 5 bases from J, with 13 bases between. CDR3 bases: TGTGCCAGCAGCCAAGTGAAGGGCGTCGGAGATACGCAGTATTTT. Translation gives CASSQVKGVGDTQYF.

The chain carries TRBV3-1 and TRBJ2-6; no reliable D call. V lost 7 bases, J lost 3 bases, and 10 bases lay in between. This CDR3 is 14 amino acids long. The germline gives CDR1 LGHDT, CDR2 YNNKEL (reference sequence). CDR3 nucleotide sequence: TGTGCCAGCACCACCCTCCGTGGGGCCAACGTCCTGACTTTC. This translates into CASTTLRGANVLTF. Full variable domain (outside the CDR3, taken from reference TRBV3-1 and TRBJ2-6): DTAVSQTPKYLVTQMGNDKSIKCEQNLGHDTMYWYKQDSKKFLKIMFSYNNKELIINETVPNRFSPKSPDKAHLNLHINSLELGDSAVYFCASTTLRGANVLTFGAGSRLTVL.

In this sample, this clonotype turned up many times. The J gene is TRBJ2-7, the V gene TRBV12-3 or TRBV12-4; the match to TRBD1 covers 12 bases. V lost 5 bases, J lost 4 bases, and 3 bases stayed unmatched. This CDR3 has 14 amino acids. The CDR3 loop is CASSAGQGAYEQYF. CDR3 bases: TGTGCCAGCAGTGCGGGACAGGGGGCGTACGAGCAGTACTTC.

This clonotype was found a few times. The rearrangement links TRBV2 to TRBJ2-2; TRBD1 aligns across 10 bases. The germline CDR1 and CDR2 sequences are SNHLY and FYNNEI. This CDR3 spans 15 amino acids. V lost 5 bases and J lost 4; bases outside the gene matches: 4. The CDR3 DNA sequence: TGTGCCAGCAGTCTCGACAGGGGGCTCACCGGGGAGCTGTTTTTT. As protein: CASSLDRGLTGELFF.

The chain recombines TRBV20-1 with TRBJ1-5; D may be TRBD1 (5 bases). Per the germline V gene, CDR1 is DFQATT and CDR2 is SNEGSKA (reference sequence). This CDR3 is 15 amino acids long. The germline V and J ends were trimmed by 5 bases and 1 base, with 15 bases remaining between them. CDR3 in DNA: TGCAGTGCTTTGACCGGGGCGATAAGCAATCAGCCCCAGCATTTT. Its protein is CSALTGAISNQPQHF.

Only a few counts were recorded for this clonotype. The J gene is TRBJ1-3, the V gene TRBV3-1, with a tentative D call TRBD1 (5 bases). V lost 4 bases and J lost 9, with 13 bases in between. The CDR3 is 13 amino acids. Germline V gene sequence: CDR1 LGHDT, CDR2 YNNKEL (reference sequence). The CDR3 nucleotides read TGTGCCAGCAGCCCAGGTAGGGGCCGCACCATATATTTT. Amino acids: CASSPGRGRTIYF. Together with reference TRBV3-1 and TRBJ1-3, the CDR3 gives the full variable domain: DTAVSQTPKYLVTQMGNDKSIKCEQNLGHDTMYWYKQDSKKFLKIMFSYNNKELIINETVPNRFSPKSPDKAHLNLHINSLELGDSAVYFCASSPGRGRTIYFGEGSWLTVV.

CDR3 amino acids: CASSLTLGYEQYF. CDR3 DNA: TGTGCCAGCAGCTTAACGCTTGGCTACGAGCAGTACTTC. V is TRBV7-3 and J is TRBJ2-7; no definite D call. CDR1 is SGHTA, CDR2 FQGTGA, per germline. Trimming took 0 bases from V and 3 from J, leaving 6 bases between them. The CDR3 is 13 amino acids. The complete variable domain, with remaining parts taken from reference TRBV7-3 and TRBJ2-7, reads GAGVSQTPSNKVTEKGKYVELRCDPISGHTALYWYRQSLGQGPEFLIYFQGTGAADDSGLPNDRFFAVRPEGSVSTLKIQRTERGDSAVYLCASSLTLGYEQYFGPGTRLTVT.

CDR3 loop: CASSAGGGLSTDTQYF. Written as DNA, the CDR3 is TGTGCCAGCAGCGCCGGGGGGGGGCTGAGCACAGATACGCAGTATTTT. The V and J genes are TRBV11-2 and TRBJ2-3, with TRBD2 matching over 8 bases. The germline V gene has CDR1 SGHAT and CDR2 FQNNGV. The ends lost 5 bases at V and 0 bases at J; junction bases unmatched: 7. The CDR3 covers 16 residues.

The chain couples TRBV6-1 to TRBJ2-1; possible D gene TRBD1, 6 bases. Trimming took 6 bases from V and 5 from J, leaving 20 bases between them. The CDR3 sequence is 16 residues long. The germline V gene has CDR1 MNHNS and CDR2 SASEGT. The DNA for the CDR3 is TGTGCCAGCAGGACCGAACAGGGCCAGAGGGACAATGAGCAGTTCTTC. The encoded protein is CASRTEQGQRDNEQFF.